Below, 26 T cell receptor beta chains from the same sample are listed, as sequenced in a study of CD8+ T cells in alopecia areata. The treatment here: oral pan-JAK inhibitor, 5-10 mg twice daily. It was cDNA, reverse transcribed from extracted RNA, that served as the sequencing template. Measured with immunoSEQ multiplex PCR; TCRdb has only the in-frame clones, and not every one. This sample has around 100,000 clones, with 56% found just once. Sample: CD4+ T cells sorted from blood, taken at week 24, from a patient treated with tofacitinib. These receptors were taken from a human donor with alopecia areata.

With respect to this clone: One junction end does not reproduce the germline sequence, and a read error may be involved. Other DNA sequences in this sample translate to the same CDR3. The chain employs TRBV5-1 and TRBJ1-1; a weak D match, TRBD1 (5 bases). The CDR3 is made up of 14 amino acids. In germline, CDR1 is SGHRS, CDR2 YFSETQ. CDR3 amino acids: CASSLTGMNTEAFF. In nucleotides, the CDR3 is TGCGCCAGCAGCTTGACAGGCATGAACACTGAAGCTTTCTTC.

This sequence joins TRBV7-9 and TRBJ1-1, with a tentative D call TRBD1 (5 bases). V lost 1 base, J lost 6 bases, and 15 bases lay in between. CDR3 length: 15 residues. The V gene's germline CDR1 is SEHNR and CDR2 FQNEAQ (reference sequence). CDR3 coding DNA: TGTGCCAGCAGCTTAGGGGAGGGGTTTGTCTCTGAAGCTTTCTTT. Amino acid sequence: CASSLGEGFVSEAFF.

This chain joins TRBV5-1 and TRBJ1-2; 8 nucleotides line up with TRBD1. The J segment lost 2 bases and the V segment lost 5 bases, leaving 5 bases of the junction unmatched. CDR3 size: 14 residues. The V gene's germline CDR1 is SGHRS and CDR2 YFSETQ. This CDR3 is CASRPGQGNYGYTF. DNA for the CDR3: TGCGCCAGCAGGCCAGGACAGGGCAACTATGGCTACACCTTC.

V usage is TRBV6-1 and J usage is TRBJ1-2; maybe TRBD1 (6 bases). The CDR3 has 13 amino acids. Looked up from germline, CDR1 is MNHNS and CDR2 is SASEGT. V was cut by 6 bases and J by 2 bases, with 10 bases left in between. CDR3 sequence (DNA): TGTGCCAGCAGGGACAGTATAAACTATGGCTACACCTTC. Protein sequence: CASRDSINYGYTF.

V gene TRBV5-1 combines with J gene TRBJ2-3, with D unresolved. Germline V lookup: CDR1 SGHRS, CDR2 YFSETQ. Deletions cut 4 bases from V and 0 bases from J, with 9 bases between. The CDR3 is made up of 14 amino acids. The CDR3 DNA follows: TGCGCCAGCAGCCAACGGCCTAGCACAGATACGCAGTATTTT. It encodes CASSQRPSTDTQYF.

In this sample, this clone turned up once. The chain employs TRBV29-1 and TRBJ2-3; weak D call: TRBD2 (5 bases). CDR3 length: 12 amino acids. CDR1 and CDR2 (germline): SQVTM, ANQGSEA. V was shortened by 6 bases and J by 3 bases, with 10 bases between the two germline ends. The CDR3 DNA reads TGCAGCGTCGGACTGGGGACAGATACGCAGTATTTT. This sequence encodes CSVGLGTDTQYF.

The V gene is TRBV2, the J gene TRBJ2-5; no reliable D call. The CDR3 length is 13 residues. Germline CDR1 reads SNHLY; CDR2 reads FYNNEI. Trimming took off 7 bases at V and 1 base at J, with 10 bases between the two ends. In DNA, the CDR3 is TGTGCCAGCAACCCAGAGACCCAAGAGACCCAGTACTTC. Protein: CASNPETQETQYF.

The CDR3 is CASSQDGQGGQPQHF. CDR3 coding DNA: TGCGCCAGCAGCCAAGATGGACAGGGGGGTCAGCCCCAGCATTTT. The chain recombines TRBV4-1 with TRBJ1-5, with 10 bases fitting TRBD1. The CDR3 contains 15 residues. In germline, CDR1 is MGHRA, CDR2 YSYEKL. The V gene end was trimmed by 0 bases and the J gene end by 6 bases; junction bases not matched to a gene: 2.

V usage is TRBV7-6 and J usage is TRBJ2-1; 7 bases are a match to TRBD1. Looked up from germline, CDR1 is SGHVS and CDR2 is FNYEAQ. Germline trimming cut 5 bases from V and 6 bases from J; bases unmatched to any gene: 13. The CDR3 consists of 16 residues. CDR3 residues: CASSLTGSRVGNEQFF. The CDR3 nucleotides read TGTGCCAGCAGCCTGACAGGGTCTAGAGTTGGCAATGAGCAGTTCTTC.

This rearrangement joins TRBV4-1 to TRBJ2-3; 9 bases line up with TRBD1. This CDR3 has 16 amino acids. The germline CDR1 and CDR2 sequences are MGHRA and YSYEKL. The V and J ends lost 1 base and 3 bases, in that order; junction bases with no gene match: 5. CDR3 bases: TGCGCCAGCAGCCAAGGGCTACAGGGGGCAACAGATACGCAGTATTTT. This sequence encodes CASSQGLQGATDTQYF.

This chain connects TRBV5-1 to TRBJ2-1, with 9 positions matching TRBD2. This CDR3 comprises 15 residues. V trimming: 4 bases; J trimming: 7 bases; junction bases outside the gene matches: 9. CDR1 is SGHRS and CDR2 is YFSETQ in the germline V gene. The CDR3 loop reads CASSGDGTSRNEQFF. Written as DNA, the CDR3 is TGCGCCAGCAGCGGAGATGGGACTAGCAGGAATGAGCAGTTCTTC.

Details on this clone: Other DNA sequences within the sample encode an identical CDR3. V usage is TRBV7-9 and J usage is TRBJ1-1; the match to TRBD1 covers 8 bases. V dropped 6 bases and J dropped 5; count of bases not matched to a gene: 8. CDR3 length: 14 residues. In germline, CDR1 is SEHNR, CDR2 FQNEAQ (reference sequence). CDR3 DNA sequence: TGTGCCAGCAGTTTGCAGGGGGCGTCTACTGAAGCTTTCTTT. This sequence encodes CASSLQGASTEAFF. The variable domain in full, completed from reference TRBV7-9 and TRBJ1-1, reads DTGVSQNPRHKITKRGQNVTFRCDPISEHNRLYWYRQTLGQGPEFLTYFQNEAQLEKSRLLSDRFSAERPKGSFSTLEIQRTEQGDSAMYLCASSLQGASTEAFFGQGTRLTVV.

This chain joins TRBV4-1 and TRBJ2-1; 12 nucleotides agree with TRBD2. The CDR3 contains 16 residues. Germline trimming cut 5 bases from V and 5 bases from J; bases unmatched to any gene: 7. Per germline, CDR1 MGHRA and CDR2 YSYEKL. CDR3 loop: CASSSSLAGGNNEQFF. CDR3 in DNA: TGCGCCAGCAGCTCCTCCCTAGCGGGGGGGAACAATGAGCAGTTCTTC.

V usage is TRBV30 and J usage is TRBJ2-1, with unresolved D. V gave up 0 bases and J gave up 15 bases, with 15 bases separating them. Germline CDR1 reads GTSNPN; CDR2 reads SVGIG (reference sequence). The CDR3 is made up of 12 amino acids. The CDR3 DNA reads as TGTGCCTGGAGTGTAACGGTCCAGCCTCCGTTCTTC. Its translation: CAWSVTVQPPFF.

The chain is built from TRBV9 and TRBJ1-3; TRBD1 matches at 7 bases. Germline CDR1 reads SGDLS; CDR2 reads YYNGEE. The CDR3 covers 16 residues. The ends lost 4 bases at V and 1 base at J; junction bases unmatched: 8. CDR3 coding DNA: TGTGCCAGCAGCCTCCAGGTGACAGGGTCTGGAAACACCATATATTTT. Translation: CASSLQVTGSGNTIYF. Drawing the rest from reference TRBV9 and TRBJ1-3, the complete variable domain is DSGVTQTPKHLITATGQRVTLRCSPRSGDLSVYWYQQSLDQGLQFLIQYYNGEERAKGNILERFSAQQFPDLHSELNLSSLELGDSALYFCASSLQVTGSGNTIYFGEGSWLTVV.

The chain uses TRBV7-8 and TRBJ2-3; D gene uncertain. There are 12 residues in the CDR3. The germline CDR1 and CDR2 sequences are SGHVS and FQNEAQ. Trimming left V 5 bases short and J 8 bases short, with 11 bases between. The chain's CDR3 is CASSAELGTQYF. The CDR3, as DNA: TGTGCCAGCAGCGCCGAACTCGGTACGCAGTATTTT.

The J gene is TRBJ2-5, the V gene TRBV19; TRBD1 is a possible D gene (5 bases). Germline CDR1 and CDR2: LNHDA and SQIVND (reference sequence). Trimming cost V 3 bases and J 5 bases, with 10 bases left between them. The CDR3 has 13 residues. CDR3 sequence reads: CASSMGPWETQYF. The CDR3 DNA reads as TGTGCCAGTAGTATGGGGCCGTGGGAGACCCAGTACTTC.

V gene TRBV15 combines with J gene TRBJ1-6, with D unclear. V lost 3 bases and J 7 bases, leaving 4 bases between the germline ends. CDR1 is LNHNV and CDR2 is YYDKDF in the germline V gene (reference sequence). The CDR3 covers 12 residues. The DNA for the CDR3 is TGTGCCACCAGCAGGGGGAATTCACCCCTCCACTTT. It specifies CATSRGNSPLHF.

CDR3 sequence: CATSREVGNYGYTF. The CDR3 DNA is TGTGCCACCAGCAGAGAAGTAGGGAACTATGGCTACACCTTC. This chain joins TRBV15 and TRBJ1-2; no clear D gene. This CDR3 is 14 amino acids long. The V end was cut by 0 bases, the J end by 2 bases, with 7 bases between. Per the germline V gene, CDR1 is LNHNV and CDR2 is YYDKDF (reference sequence).

The chain employs TRBV7-2 and TRBJ2-5; 8 positions match TRBD2. Losses at the gene ends were 1 base for V and 3 bases for J; bases not matched to a gene: 4. Germline V gives CDR1 SGHTA, CDR2 FQGNSA. The CDR3 is made up of 15 amino acids. CDR3 sequence: CASSLGQRGKETQYF. The CDR3 region has the DNA TGTGCCAGCAGCTTAGGCCAGCGGGGGAAAGAGACCCAGTACTTC.

This clone was seen a single time. This sample also contains other DNA sequences that code for the same CDR3. J is TRBJ1-2 and V is TRBV29-1, with D maybe TRBD1 (5 bases). Per the germline V gene, CDR1 is SQVTM and CDR2 is ANQGSEA. V was cut by 3 bases and J by 3 bases, with 8 bases left in between. The CDR3 spans 12 residues. CDR3 bases: TGCAGCGTTGATGGACAAGACTATGGCTACACCTTC. As protein: CSVDGQDYGYTF.

The rearrangement joins TRBV9 to TRBJ2-5; perhaps TRBD1 as D (6 bases). V was cut by 0 bases and J by 9 bases, with 9 bases left in between. Germline CDR1 is SGDLS and CDR2 is YYNGEE. The CDR3 contains 12 residues. CDR3 residues: CASSVGQGPQYF. The CDR3 nucleotides are TGTGCCAGCAGCGTAGGGCAGGGGCCCCAGTACTTC.

The J gene is TRBJ1-1, the V gene TRBV18, with 8 bases identical to TRBD1. Per germline, CDR1 KGHSH and CDR2 LQKENI. There are 16 residues in the CDR3. V shed 3 bases, J shed 4 bases, and the junction held 10 bases outside the gene matches. CDR3 coding DNA: TGTGCCAGCTCACCTCCGCGGGGACAGGAGAGCACTGAAGCTTTCTTT. It translates to CASSPPRGQESTEAFF.

The chain joins TRBV29-1 to TRBJ2-1; 15 positions match TRBD2. This CDR3 contains 19 residues. The germline V gene encodes CDR1 SQVTM and CDR2 ANQGSEA. Germline trimming cut 4 bases from V and 0 bases from J; bases unmatched to any gene: 10. This CDR3 is CSVVRTSGGVASSYNEQFF. The CDR3 nucleotides read TGCAGCGTTGTCCGGACTAGCGGGGGGGTCGCTAGCTCCTACAATGAGCAGTTCTTC.

The gene calls are TRBV6-1 and TRBJ2-7; D is undetermined. The ends were cut back, 5 bases at V and 3 bases at J, with 14 bases in the middle. The CDR3 is 14 amino acids. Germline CDR1 reads MNHNS; CDR2 reads SASEGT. The CDR3 here is CASSRNWSRYEQYF. The CDR3 DNA follows: TGTGCCAGCAGTCGGAACTGGTCCCGCTACGAGCAGTACTTC.

V usage is TRBV12-5 and J usage is TRBJ1-5, with a weak D call TRBD1 (6 bases). With 6 bases removed from V and 2 bases from J, the gap between germline ends came to 17 bases. The germline gives CDR1 LGHNT, CDR2 FRNRAP. The CDR3 contains 16 residues. The CDR3 DNA reads as TGTGCTAGTGGAGCGGGGGCCAGGGTCGGCAATCAGCCCCAGCATTTT. Residues: CASGAGARVGNQPQHF.